The 13 T cell receptor beta chains below come from one sample, sequenced in a study of blood T cells in healthy people across ages. The second PCR ran roughly 7 to 11 cycles with a sample-barcoded 5' primer and J-beta primers. Via MiXCR, TCRdb re-called the 5' RACE reads, giving one row per CDR3 protein. The sample lists about 1.6 million distinct CDR3 sequences; 34% were seen once. Sequencing input: blood. The receptors stem from a woman aged 25 to 39 in good health.

This clonotype was picked up a small number of times. This rearrangement joins TRBV15 to TRBJ2-7, with D unclear. V was shortened by 2 bases and J by 9 bases, with 11 bases between the two germline ends. The CDR3 covers 12 residues. Germline CDR1 reads LNHNV; CDR2 reads YYDKDF (reference sequence). The CDR3 region is CATSRRYSWQYF. CDR3 DNA: TGTGCCACCAGCAGAAGATACAGCTGGCAGTACTTC. Drawing the rest from reference TRBV15 and TRBJ2-7, the complete variable domain is DAMVIQNPRYQVTQFGKPVTLSCSQTLNHNVMYWYQQKSSQAPKLLFHYYDKDFNNEADTPDNFQSRRPNTSFCFLDIRSPGLGDTAMYLCATSRRYSWQYFGPGTRLTVT.

The V gene is TRBV28, the J gene TRBJ2-3; 8 bases are shared with TRBD1. Trimming cost V 6 bases and J 6 bases; bases outside gene matches: 14. The CDR3 sequence is 16 residues long. In germline, CDR1 is MDHEN, CDR2 SYDVKM. CDR3 amino acids: CASSPRGQDKWDTQYF. The CDR3 region has the DNA TGTGCCAGCAGCCCCCGGGGACAGGACAAGTGGGATACGCAGTATTTT.

The chain recombines TRBV4-1 with TRBJ2-3; possible D gene TRBD1, 6 bases. CDR3 length: 15 residues. Germline V gene lookup returns CDR1 MGHRA and CDR2 YSYEKL. The V gene lost 5 bases and the J gene lost 2 bases, with 14 bases spanning the gap. The DNA of the CDR3 is TGCGCCAGCAGCAAGAGGACAGAAAACACAGATACGCAGTATTTT. Translated, it gives CASSKRTENTDTQYF.

The chain is built from TRBV4-1 and TRBJ1-5; D possibly corresponds to TRBD1 (5 bases). Germline V CDR1 and CDR2: MGHRA, YSYEKL. With 3 bases removed from V and 0 bases from J, the gap between germline ends came to 12 bases. The CDR3 extends over 16 amino acids. The CDR3 here is CASSHGSGNSNQPQHF. CDR3 bases: TGCGCCAGCAGCCACGGTTCAGGGAATAGCAATCAGCCCCAGCATTTT.

The genes are TRBV7-9 and TRBJ2-7; the D is unclear. Germline V gene data show CDR1 as SEHNR and CDR2 as FQNEAQ (reference sequence). V dropped 4 bases and J dropped 6 bases, with 10 bases sitting between them. The CDR3 totals 12 residues. The CDR3 nucleotides read TGTGCCAGCAGCTCCGCTCTTAGCGAGCAGTACTTC. Translated, it gives CASSSALSEQYF.

Here the CDR3 reads CASSLLPSLAGTSTDTQYF. DNA of the CDR3: TGTGCCAGCAGCTTATTGCCCAGCCTAGCGGGGACTAGCACAGATACGCAGTATTTT. The chain couples TRBV7-3 to TRBJ2-3, with 9 bases aligning to TRBD2. The CDR3 runs 19 residues. The J segment lost 0 bases and the V segment lost 2 bases, leaving 12 bases of the junction unmatched. Germline V gene sequence: CDR1 SGHTA, CDR2 FQGTGA.

This clonotype was recorded once. The V and J genes are TRBV21-1 and TRBJ2-1; TRBD2 is the table's D call and was not checked against the DNA. TRBV21-1 is recorded as a pseudogene. CDR3 length: 17 amino acids. The CDR3 nucleotides are TGTGCCAGCAGCCCCCAGCCACTAGCGGGAGAGGTCAATGAGCAGTTCTTC. Its protein product is CASSPQPLAGEVNEQFF.

J is TRBJ2-3 and V is TRBV9, with 15 bases identical to TRBD2. From germline, CDR1 is SGDLS and CDR2 YYNGEE. With V trimmed by 2 bases and J by 3 bases, 7 bases remained unmatched. The CDR3 is made up of 18 amino acids. The CDR3 region is CASSVGLAGGLGTDTQYF. DNA of the CDR3: TGTGCCAGCAGCGTCGGACTAGCGGGGGGGCTTGGGACAGATACGCAGTATTTT.

This rearrangement joins TRBV4-1 to TRBJ1-3; D remains ambiguous. From germline, CDR1 is MGHRA and CDR2 YSYEKL. This CDR3 contains 14 residues. Trimming removed 3 bases at V and 4 bases at J, with 10 bases between. This chain's CDR3 is CASSHMGGGNTIYF. DNA of the CDR3: TGCGCCAGCAGCCACATGGGAGGGGGAAACACCATATATTTT.

The chain employs TRBV28 and TRBJ2-7; a possible D gene is TRBD2 (7 bases). The CDR3 extends over 15 amino acids. Germline CDR1 reads MDHEN; CDR2 reads SYDVKM. Trimming removed 5 bases from V and 4 bases from J, with 18 bases in between. CDR3 region: CASSRWGGAPYEQYF. CDR3 DNA sequence: TGTGCCAGCAGTCGATGGGGGGGGGCACCGTACGAGCAGTACTTC.

The table lists this clonotype with a few counts. The chain is built from TRBV7-9 and TRBJ2-7, with 13 bases that match TRBD2. The CDR3 runs 16 residues. Trimming took 5 bases from V and 0 from J; bases not matched to a gene: 4. Germline lookup yields CDR1 SEHNR and CDR2 FQNEAQ (reference sequence). Here the CDR3 reads CASSATSGGSSYEQYF. The CDR3 DNA sequence: TGTGCCAGCAGCGCGACTAGCGGGGGGAGCTCCTACGAGCAGTACTTC.

The chain uses TRBV11-1 and TRBJ2-1; D is unclear. This CDR3 is built from 14 residues. With 3 bases removed from V and 6 bases from J, the gap between germline ends came to 12 bases. Germline assignment: CDR1 SGHAT and CDR2 FQDESV (reference sequence). CDR3 protein: CASSFSHSGNEQFF. The DNA of the CDR3 is TGTGCCAGCAGCTTTTCCCATTCGGGCAATGAGCAGTTCTTC.

About this clonotype: Since a much larger clone is just one base distant, this may be a read error. No conserved phenylalanine or tryptophan is present at the end of the CDR3, so a read error is the likely explanation. J is TRBJ2-3 and V is TRBV9, with TRBD2 matching 11 bases. Germline V CDR1 and CDR2: SGDLS, YYNGEE. CDR3 size: 17 residues. V was pared by 3 bases and J by 2 bases, with 8 bases of the junction left unmatched. The CDR3 is CASSEWDSGGVTDTQYY. CDR3 coding DNA: TGTGCCAGCAGCGAGTGGGATAGCGGGGGGGTCACAGATACGCAGTATTAT.